A selection of T cell receptor beta chains follows, all from one sample in a study of blood T cell repertoires in COVID-19. Assay: immunoSEQ multiplex PCR; the TCRdb copy retains only in-frame clones and omits some. The sample consists of tens of thousands of clones, 75% to 85% of them appearing once. Sequenced sample: peripheral blood. The origin of the receptors is a woman in her seventies with acute or convalescent COVID-19. Both conserved end residues are part of each CDR3. The D gene is left open where the match is weak. The listing skips clone size in some rows; elsewhere it reads once, few, many or a size class.

>TRBV29-1|TRBD2|NA|TRBJ2-7
TGCAGCGTTGGGGGGTCGAAGTGGGGAGGGTCGGAAGAGCAGTACTTC
CSVGGSKWGGSEEQYF
>TRBV3-1/TRBV3-2|TRBD1|NA|TRBJ1-6
TGTGCCAGCAGCCCGACAGGGGGCTATAATTCACCCCTCCACTTT
CASSPTGGYNSPLHF
>TRBV18|TRBD1|NA|TRBJ1-2
TGTGCCAGCTCACAGGGACAGGCTCAAGGTTATGGCTACACCTTC
CASSQGQAQGYGYTF
>TRBV5-1|TRBD1|NA|TRBJ1-2
TGCGCCAGCAGCACGGGACAGTCCCTAATCTATGGCTACACCTTC
CASSTGQSLIYGYTF
>TRBV15|NA|NA|TRBJ2-2
TGTGCCACCTGGGGAGGGGGGGACACCGGGGAGCTGTTTTTT
CATWGGGDTGELFF
>TRBV7-2|NA|NA|TRBJ2-7
TGTGCCAGCAGCTTAAACGTAGCCTACGAGCAGTACTTC
CASSLNVAYEQYF
>TRBV7-2|TRBD1|once|TRBJ1-5
TGTGCCAGCAGTCTAGACAGGGTACAGCCCCAGCATTTT
CASSLDRVQPQHF
>TRBV4-2|NA|NA|TRBJ1-3
TGTGCCAGCAGCCAAGGAATGGGAGCGGGAAACACCATATATTTT
CASSQGMGAGNTIYF
>TRBV7-2|NA|NA|TRBJ1-2
TGTGCCAGCAGCCCCCCTGGCGGGCGCTATGGCTACACCTTC
CASSPPGGRYGYTF
>TRBV30|NA|few|TRBJ2-1
TGTGCCTGGAGTGGCGGGGGCTCCCCCTACAATGAGCAGTTCTTC
CAWSGGGSPYNEQFF
>TRBV5-6|NA|NA|TRBJ1-2
TGTGCCAGCAGCCGTTACTATGGCTACACCTTC
CASSRYYGYTF
>TRBV9|TRBD2|NA|TRBJ2-1
TGTGCCAGCAGCGGCGGACTAGCGGGCTCCTACAATGAGCAGTTCTTC
CASSGGLAGSYNEQFF
>TRBV27|NA|few|TRBJ2-7
TGTGCCAGCAGTTTTTCCGGTCGCGGGACAGTCCTCTCCTACGAGCAGTACTTC
CASSFSGRGTVLSYEQYF
>TRBV28|TRBD1|NA|TRBJ1-2
TGTGCTTCACATAGGACAGGGGCCTATGGCTACACCTTC
CASHRTGAYGYTF
>TRBV5-1|TRBD2|NA|TRBJ2-7
TGCGCCAGCAGCTTACGCGGGGAGGGAAGACACGAGCAGTACTTC
CASSLRGEGRHEQYF
>TRBV6-5|NA|NA|TRBJ1-5
TGTGCCAGCAGCCCAAGGCGGGGGGAACAGCCCCAGCATTTT
CASSPRRGEQPQHF
>TRBV5-6|TRBD1|NA|TRBJ1-5
TGTGCCAGCAGCTTGAAGGGACAGGGTTGGAATCAGCCCCAGCATTTT
CASSLKGQGWNQPQHF
>TRBV27|NA|NA|TRBJ1-6
TGTGCCAGCCGATCAGTGACAGACTATAATTCACCCCTCCACTTT
CASRSVTDYNSPLHF
>TRBV27|NA|NA|TRBJ2-1
TGTGCCAGCAGTCTTAGGGCAGGGTCAAGGAATGAGCAGTTCTTC
CASSLRAGSRNEQFF
>TRBV24-1|NA|NA|TRBJ2-3
TGTACCACCAGTGATTTTACAGGGGGAGGGGATACGCAGTATTTT
CTTSDFTGGGDTQYF
>TRBV10-3|NA|NA|TRBJ1-6
TGTGCCATCAGAAACGGGGGGGATTCACCCCTCCACTTT
CAIRNGGDSPLHF
>TRBV2|TRBD1|NA|TRBJ1-3
TGTGCCAGCAGCCTCCTCGGGACAGCCACTTTTTCTGGAAACACCATATATTTT
CASSLLGTATFSGNTIYF
>TRBV27|NA|NA|TRBJ2-7
TGTGCCAGCAGGGCCCACGCGGGTTCCTACGAGCAGTACTTC
CASRAHAGSYEQYF
>TRBV5-5|TRBD1|once|TRBJ2-7
TGTGCCAGCAGCCGGACAGGGGGATATTACGAGCAGTACTTC
CASSRTGGYYEQYF
>TRBV7-3|TRBD2|NA|TRBJ2-1
TGTGCCAGCAGCTTAAGACTAGCGGGGGCAAGAGAGCAGTTCTTC
CASSLRLAGAREQFF
>TRBV2|TRBD1|NA|TRBJ1-2
TGTGCCAGGGCCGGACAGGCGCCGAGCTATGGCTACACCTTC
CARAGQAPSYGYTF
>TRBV2|NA|once|TRBJ1-3
TGTGCCAGTGGACTCCTGGAGAACACCATATATTTT
CASGLLENTIYF
>TRBV5-8|NA|NA|TRBJ1-6
TGTGCCAGCAGCTTGGATTTAGGGGGGGTTTCACCCCTCCACTTT
CASSLDLGGVSPLHF
>TRBV19|TRBD2|many|TRBJ2-1
TGTGCCAGTAGTGGCGGGAGGGCCAGGAATGAGCAGTTCTTC
CASSGGRARNEQFF
>TRBV23-1|NA|few|TRBJ2-7
TGCGCCACCGCGACAGCTAGACCCTACGAGCAGTACTTC
CATATARPYEQYF
>TRBV27|NA|NA|TRBJ1-6
TGTGCCAGCAGTTATTCTCGGAGCTCCTATAATTCACCCCTCCACTTT
CASSYSRSSYNSPLHF
>TRBV4-1|NA|NA|TRBJ1-5
TGCGCCAGCAGCCAGGAAGGACAATCTCGGCCCCAGCATTTT
CASSQEGQSRPQHF
>TRBV7-6|NA|NA|TRBJ2-1
TGTGCCAGCAGCTTAGTCGGGGATGAGCAGTTCTTC
CASSLVGDEQFF
>TRBV19|NA|NA|TRBJ1-2
TGTGCCAGTAGTATCGGCAGGGACTATGGCTACACCTTC
CASSIGRDYGYTF
>TRBV2|NA|NA|TRBJ2-7
TGTGCCAGCAGTGAATTGGGTCCCGGGATAGGGTACGAGCAGTACTTC
CASSELGPGIGYEQYF
>TRBV9|TRBD2|NA|TRBJ2-1
TGTGCCAGCAGCGTAGATGGTAGTAGCGGGAGGGCGGTCAATGAGCAGTTCTTC
CASSVDGSSGRAVNEQFF
>TRBV14|NA|NA|TRBJ2-7
TGTGCCAGCAGCCATAATACTAAGAAAGGCGAGCAGTACTTC
CASSHNTKKGEQYF
>TRBV5-6|TRBD1|NA|TRBJ2-2
TGTGCCAGCAGGGAAGGACAGGGGAACACCGGGGAGCTGTTTTTT
CASREGQGNTGELFF
>TRBV18|TRBD1|NA|TRBJ2-3
TGTGCCAGCTCACCTGGACAGGGGGGGACAGATACGCAGTATTTT
CASSPGQGGTDTQYF
>TRBV12-3/TRBV12-4|NA|NA|TRBJ2-2
TGTGCCAGCAGTCCGACAGGTCCCGGGGAGCTGTTTTTT
CASSPTGPGELFF
>TRBV7-8|TRBD2|NA|TRBJ2-5
TGTGCCAGCAGCTTAAATAGCGGGGCTAGCGGACAAGAGACCCAGTACTTC
CASSLNSGASGQETQYF
>TRBV27|TRBD2|NA|TRBJ2-7
TGTGCCAGCTGCCGGACTAGCGGGGACTACGAGCAGTACTTC
CASCRTSGDYEQYF
>TRBV5-4|NA|many|TRBJ2-6
TGTGCCAGCAGCTTCGGCTCTGGGGCCAACGTCCTGACTTTC
CASSFGSGANVLTF
>TRBV6-2/TRBV6-3|NA|NA|TRBJ1-6
TGTGCCAGCAGTTACTTTGCAGGGAACTCACCCCTCCACTTT
CASSYFAGNSPLHF
>TRBV5-1|NA|NA|TRBJ2-3
TGCGCCAGCAGCTTGGAAGGGGATCGCACAGATACGCAGTATTTT
CASSLEGDRTDTQYF
>TRBV9|TRBD1|NA|TRBJ1-2
TGTGCCAGCAGCGTAACGCGGGGACAGGGCTATGGCTACACCTTC
CASSVTRGQGYGYTF
>TRBV6-5|NA|few|TRBJ1-1
TGTGCCAGCAGCGGGACTCGGGGCACTGAAGCTTTCTTT
CASSGTRGTEAFF
>TRBV2|TRBD1|once|TRBJ2-3
TGTGCCAGCAGGCCGACAGGGCAGGTCACAGATACGCAGTATTTT
CASRPTGQVTDTQYF
>TRBV2|TRBD1|NA|TRBJ2-7
TGTGCCAGCAGTGTCGGGACAGGGGGTAACGAGCAGTACTTC
CASSVGTGGNEQYF
>TRBV7-8|TRBD2|NA|TRBJ2-1
TGTGCCAGCAGCCTTCTTGGACTAGCGGGGTACAATGAGCAGTTCTTC
CASSLLGLAGYNEQFF
>TRBV7-9|NA|NA|TRBJ1-5
TGTGCCAGCAGCCCGATTCCCCAGGCGGGGTGGCCCCAGCATTTT
CASSPIPQAGWPQHF